These 17 T cell receptor beta chains were sequenced from one sample in a study of shared clonotypes between healthy human individuals. Measured with immunoSEQ multiplex PCR; TCRdb has only the in-frame clones, and not every one. There are roughly 1 million clones in the sample; about three quarters occur only once, and approximately 1.3% lies in the top ten. The sequencing input was memory CD4+ T cells sorted from blood. Described subset: CD45RA-negative fraction. The receptors were sampled from a young man in good health.

V is TRBV6-5 and J is TRBJ2-7; no firm D call. With 4 bases removed from V and 1 base from J, the gap between germline ends came to 8 bases. The CDR3 sequence is 13 residues long. Germline CDR1 MNHEY, CDR2 SVGAGI. For the CDR3, the DNA is TGTGCCAGCAGTTTCGGGTCTTCCTACGAGCAGTACTTC. Encoded protein: CASSFGSSYEQYF.

The V and J genes are TRBV6-1 and TRBJ2-7; D is uncertain. Looked up from germline, CDR1 is MNHNS and CDR2 is SASEGT. V was clipped by 7 bases and J by 5 bases, with 12 bases between them. This CDR3 comprises 12 residues. The CDR3 DNA reads as TGTGCCAGCACCGGGTTACCCCACGAGCAGTACTTC. This encodes CASTGLPHEQYF.

The rearrangement uses TRBV19 and TRBJ2-2, with TRBD1 matching 11 bases. The germline V gene has CDR1 LNHDA and CDR2 SQIVND (reference sequence). V lost 6 bases to trimming and J lost 1 base; unmatched junction nucleotides: 4. The CDR3 length is 16 residues. The CDR3 DNA reads TGTGCCAGTAGCTGGACAGGGGGCAAGAACACCGGGGAGCTGTTTTTT. Residues: CASSWTGGKNTGELFF.

This chain uses TRBV30 with TRBJ2-3; D remains unclear. V lost 5 bases, J lost 1 base, and 13 bases lay in between. The CDR3 is 14 residues long. Germline V lookup: CDR1 GTSNPN, CDR2 SVGIG (reference sequence). The CDR3 nucleotides are TGTGCCTGGGGAAGAGCGACCCGCACAGATACGCAGTATTTT. Protein sequence: CAWGRATRTDTQYF.

The gene calls are TRBV10-3 and TRBJ2-7, with TRBD2 matching 10 bases. Germline V lookup: CDR1 ENHRY, CDR2 SYGVKD. Germline trimming cut 1 base from V and 4 bases from J; bases unmatched to any gene: 4. The CDR3 spans 15 residues. As DNA, the CDR3 is TGTGCCATCAGTGAGTTAGCGGGGGGTTCGTACGAGCAGTACTTC. It is translated as CAISELAGGSYEQYF.

The chain links TRBV20-1 to TRBJ2-1; either TRBD1 or TRBD2 may fit D (5 bases each). The V end was cut by 5 bases, the J end by 12 bases, with 14 bases between. The CDR3 covers 11 residues. Germline CDR1 is DFQATT and CDR2 is SNEGSKA (reference sequence). The CDR3 DNA follows: TGCAGTGCTGGAGGATGGGGGAGGCAGTTCTTC. Encoded protein: CSAGGWGRQFF.

This clone occurred once. This chain uses TRBV11-1 with TRBJ2-2, with a tentative D call TRBD1 (5 bases). Germline lookup yields CDR1 SGHAT and CDR2 FQDESV (reference sequence). There are 14 residues in the CDR3. The V gene lost 0 bases and the J gene lost 5 bases, with 7 bases spanning the gap. Written as DNA, the CDR3 is TGTGCCAGCAGCTTAGCTCAGGGTACCGGGGAGCTGTTTTTT. It encodes CASSLAQGTGELFF.

Turning to this clone: Distinct nucleotide sequences in the sample also encode this CDR3. The chain joins TRBV9 to TRBJ2-7; D remains unclear. Deletions cut 0 bases from V and 0 bases from J, with 7 bases between. This CDR3 contains 14 residues. From germline, CDR1 is SGDLS and CDR2 YYNGEE. The CDR3: CASSVDLGSYEQYF. The CDR3 DNA is TGTGCCAGCAGCGTAGATTTGGGCTCCTACGAGCAGTACTTC.

The chain joins TRBV7-9 to TRBJ2-5, with 8 bases identical to TRBD2. CDR1 is SEHNR, CDR2 FQNEAQ, per germline (reference sequence). The CDR3 is made up of 16 amino acids. After removal of 2 bases from V and 5 bases from J, the junction contained 10 bases not matched to a gene. CDR3 amino acids: CASSLFGLAGSETQYF. The CDR3 DNA reads as TGTGCCAGCAGCTTATTTGGGTTAGCGGGATCGGAGACCCAGTACTTC.

This clone was counted a few times. V usage is TRBV28 and J usage is TRBJ1-2, with D maybe TRBD1 (5 bases). Looked up from germline, CDR1 is MDHEN and CDR2 is SYDVKM. Trimming left V 6 bases short and J 7 bases short, with 12 bases between. The CDR3 sequence is 12 residues long. The CDR3 loop reads CASSRGTVGYTF. DNA of the CDR3: TGTGCCAGCAGCCGAGGGACGGTTGGCTACACCTTC.

This clone was observed many times. This chain links TRBV2 with TRBJ2-5; D unresolved. Germline V gene sequence: CDR1 SNHLY, CDR2 FYNNEI. The CDR3 runs 11 residues. The germline V and J ends were trimmed by 5 bases and 7 bases, with 8 bases remaining between them. Here the CDR3 reads CASSPGATQYF. The DNA of the CDR3 is TGTGCCAGCAGTCCGGGTGCGACCCAGTACTTC.

In this sample, this clone turned up once. The chain recombines TRBV10-2 with TRBJ1-5; 9 bases agree with TRBD1. CDR1 and CDR2 from the germline V gene are WSHSY and SAAADI. Unmatched junction bases numbered 4, after V lost 3 bases and J lost 7 bases. The CDR3 is made up of 14 amino acids. In DNA form, the CDR3 reads TGCGCCAGCAGTGACGACAGGGGGAGGCAGCCCCAGCATTTT. This gives the protein CASSDDRGRQPQHF.

This clone is a singleton in its sample. The chain recombines TRBV9 with TRBJ2-2, with 8 positions matching TRBD1. The CDR3 is 15 residues long. V was pared by 3 bases and J by 3 bases, with 4 bases of the junction left unmatched. Per germline, CDR1 SGDLS and CDR2 YYNGEE. The DNA of the CDR3 is TGTGCCAGCAGCGCCAGGGGGCCCGACACCGGGGAGCTGTTTTTT. Translating gives CASSARGPDTGELFF.

The rearrangement uses TRBV14 and TRBJ1-1; a weak D match, TRBD1 (5 bases). Trimming stripped 1 base from V and 4 bases from J, with 13 bases between. Germline V gives CDR1 SGHDN, CDR2 FVKESK. The CDR3 loop spans 15 amino acids. CDR3: CASSQGSGLRTEAFF. CDR3 coding DNA: TGTGCCAGCAGCCAAGGGTCAGGGTTGCGCACTGAAGCTTTCTTT.

Points on this clone: Other DNA sequences in this sample translate to the same CDR3. The chain has TRBV4-3 and TRBJ1-3; D is unresolved. The germline gives CDR1 LGHNA, CDR2 YSLEER. The CDR3 extends over 13 amino acids. Trimming removed 0 bases at V and 4 bases at J, with 4 bases between. The chain's CDR3 is CASSQDRGNTIYF. CDR3 nucleotide sequence: TGCGCCAGCAGCCAAGATCGGGGAAACACCATATATTTT.

The chain joins TRBV7-3 to TRBJ1-3; D not certain. This CDR3 region has 14 residues. Germline-derived CDR1 and CDR2 are SGHTA and FQGTGA. Trimming shortened V by 2 bases and J by 1 base, and 6 bases separated the two germline ends. CDR3 bases: TGTGCCAGCAGCTTAGCCGGTTCTGGAAACACCATATATTTT. This sequence encodes CASSLAGSGNTIYF.

The chain combines TRBV5-1 with TRBJ2-3; D is undetermined. Deletions cut 4 bases from V and 9 bases from J, with 18 bases between. Per germline, CDR1 SGHRS and CDR2 YFSETQ. CDR3 length: 14 residues. The chain's CDR3 is CASSLATGKETQYF. The DNA of the CDR3 is TGCGCCAGCAGCCTTGCTACTGGGAAGGAAACGCAGTATTTT.